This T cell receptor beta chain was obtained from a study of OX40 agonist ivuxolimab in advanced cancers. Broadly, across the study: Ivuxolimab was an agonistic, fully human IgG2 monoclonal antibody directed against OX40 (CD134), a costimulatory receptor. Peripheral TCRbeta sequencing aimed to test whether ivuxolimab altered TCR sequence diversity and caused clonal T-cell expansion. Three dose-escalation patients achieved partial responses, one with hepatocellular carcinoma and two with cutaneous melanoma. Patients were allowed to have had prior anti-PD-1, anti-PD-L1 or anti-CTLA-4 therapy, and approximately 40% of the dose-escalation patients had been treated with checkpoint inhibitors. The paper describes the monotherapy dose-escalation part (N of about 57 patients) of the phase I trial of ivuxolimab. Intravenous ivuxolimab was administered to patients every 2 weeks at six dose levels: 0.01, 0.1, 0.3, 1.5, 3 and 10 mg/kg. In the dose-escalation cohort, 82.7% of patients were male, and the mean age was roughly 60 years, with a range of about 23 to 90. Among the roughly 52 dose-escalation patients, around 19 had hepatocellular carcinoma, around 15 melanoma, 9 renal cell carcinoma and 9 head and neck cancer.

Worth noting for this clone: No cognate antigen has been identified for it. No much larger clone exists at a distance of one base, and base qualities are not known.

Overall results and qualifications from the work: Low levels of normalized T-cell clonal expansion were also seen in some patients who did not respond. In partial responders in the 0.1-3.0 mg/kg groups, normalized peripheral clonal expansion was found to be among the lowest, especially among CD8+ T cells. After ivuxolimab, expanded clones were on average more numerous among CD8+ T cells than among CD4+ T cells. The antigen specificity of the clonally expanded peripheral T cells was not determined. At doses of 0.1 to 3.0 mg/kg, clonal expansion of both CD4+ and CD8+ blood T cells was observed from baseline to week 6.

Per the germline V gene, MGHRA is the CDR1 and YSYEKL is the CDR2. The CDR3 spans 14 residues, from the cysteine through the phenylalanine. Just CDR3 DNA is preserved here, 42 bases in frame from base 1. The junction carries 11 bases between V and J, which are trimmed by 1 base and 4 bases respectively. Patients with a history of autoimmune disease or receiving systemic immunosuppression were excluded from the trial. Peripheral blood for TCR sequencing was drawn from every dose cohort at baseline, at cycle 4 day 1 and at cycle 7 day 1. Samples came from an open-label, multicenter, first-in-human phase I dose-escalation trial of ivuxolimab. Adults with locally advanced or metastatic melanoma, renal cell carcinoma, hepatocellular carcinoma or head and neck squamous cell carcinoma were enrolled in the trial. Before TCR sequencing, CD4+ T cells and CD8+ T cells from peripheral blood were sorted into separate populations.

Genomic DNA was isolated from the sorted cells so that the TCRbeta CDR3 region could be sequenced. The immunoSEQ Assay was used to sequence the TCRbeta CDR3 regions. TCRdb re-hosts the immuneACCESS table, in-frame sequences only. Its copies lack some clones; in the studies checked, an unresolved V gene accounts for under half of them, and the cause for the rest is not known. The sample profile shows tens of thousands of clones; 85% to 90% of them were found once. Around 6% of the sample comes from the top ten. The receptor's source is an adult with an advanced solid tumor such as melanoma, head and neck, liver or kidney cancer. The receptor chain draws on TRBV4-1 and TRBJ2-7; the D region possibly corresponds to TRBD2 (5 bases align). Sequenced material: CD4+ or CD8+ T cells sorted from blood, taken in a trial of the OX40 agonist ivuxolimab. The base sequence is TGCGCCAGCAGCCAAGTTCAGACGGGATACGAGCAGTACTTC. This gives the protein CASSQVQTGYEQYF.